This T cell receptor beta chain comes out of a study of blood T cells in healthy people across ages. The study's findings and limits: The recorded TCR beta diversity per million T cells decreased in a roughly linear manner with age.

The table lists this clonotype with a few counts. Antigen: not known. The trim removed 6 bases at V and 5 bases at J, leaving 4 bases unmatched. The germline V gene has CDR1 ENHRY and CDR2 SYGVKD. The CDR3 totals 13 residues. Staff drew approximately 9.7 milliliters of peripheral blood from each donor. With a J-beta primer mix and a sample-barcoded 5' primer, a second PCR ran about 6 to 11 cycles. Carrying 12 random nucleotides, a template-switch adaptor labeled each individual cDNA molecule. Each CDR3 protein gets one entry after TCRdb re-called the 5' RACE reads with MiXCR. The sample consists of approximately 780,000 distinct CDR3 sequences, roughly 24% of them appearing once. This sample was shared with a second study, whose subject was T cells of mothers and their children. According to that study: A few healthy Caucasian mothers, along with their six children, served as the donors.

The rearrangement joins TRBV10-3 to TRBJ1-5, with 7 nucleotides matching TRBD1. This clonotype originated in a boy younger than 18 in good health. What was sequenced was blood. The CDR3 loop reads CAISGQDYQPQHF. The DNA for the CDR3 is TGTGCCATCAGCGGACAGGACTATCAGCCCCAGCATTTT.